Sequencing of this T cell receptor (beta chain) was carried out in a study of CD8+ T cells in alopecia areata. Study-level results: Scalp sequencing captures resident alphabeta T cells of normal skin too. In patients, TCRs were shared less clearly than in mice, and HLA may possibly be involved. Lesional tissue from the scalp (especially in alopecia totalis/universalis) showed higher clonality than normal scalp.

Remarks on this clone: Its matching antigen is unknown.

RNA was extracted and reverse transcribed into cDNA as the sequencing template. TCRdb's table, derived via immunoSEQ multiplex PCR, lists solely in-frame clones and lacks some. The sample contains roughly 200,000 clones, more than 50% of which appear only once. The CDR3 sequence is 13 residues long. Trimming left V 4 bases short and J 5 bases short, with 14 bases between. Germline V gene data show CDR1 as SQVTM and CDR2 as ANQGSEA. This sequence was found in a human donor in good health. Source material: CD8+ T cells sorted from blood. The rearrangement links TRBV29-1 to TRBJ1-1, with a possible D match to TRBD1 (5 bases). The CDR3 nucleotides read TGCAGCGTTGGGAGGCGCGGGGGGACTGAAGCTTTCTTT. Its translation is CSVGRRGGTEAFF.